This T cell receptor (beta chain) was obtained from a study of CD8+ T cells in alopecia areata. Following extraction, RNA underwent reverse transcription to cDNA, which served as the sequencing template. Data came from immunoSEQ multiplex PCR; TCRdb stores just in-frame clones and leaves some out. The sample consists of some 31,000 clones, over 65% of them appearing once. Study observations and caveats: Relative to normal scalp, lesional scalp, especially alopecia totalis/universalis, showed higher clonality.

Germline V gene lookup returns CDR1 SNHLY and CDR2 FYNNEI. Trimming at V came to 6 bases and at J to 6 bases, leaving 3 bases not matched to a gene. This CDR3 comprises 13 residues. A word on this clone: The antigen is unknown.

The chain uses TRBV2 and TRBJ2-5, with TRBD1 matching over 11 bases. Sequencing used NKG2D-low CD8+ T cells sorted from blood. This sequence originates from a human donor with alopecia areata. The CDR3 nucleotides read TGTGCCAGCAGCGGACAGGGGGCGAAGACCCAGTACTTC. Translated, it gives CASSGQGAKTQYF.